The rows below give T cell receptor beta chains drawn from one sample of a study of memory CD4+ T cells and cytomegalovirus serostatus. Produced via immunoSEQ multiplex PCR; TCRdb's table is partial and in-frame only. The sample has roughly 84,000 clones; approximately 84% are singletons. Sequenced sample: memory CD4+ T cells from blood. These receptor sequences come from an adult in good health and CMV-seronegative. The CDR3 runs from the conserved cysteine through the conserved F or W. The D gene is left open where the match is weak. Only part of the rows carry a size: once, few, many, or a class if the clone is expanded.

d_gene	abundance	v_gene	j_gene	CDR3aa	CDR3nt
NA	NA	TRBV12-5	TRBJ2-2	CASGSASGELFF	TGTGCTAGTGGATCCGCCTCCGGGGAGCTGTTTTTT
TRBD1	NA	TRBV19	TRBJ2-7	CASSMQGAGEQYF	TGTGCCAGTAGTATGCAGGGGGCGGGAGAGCAGTACTTC
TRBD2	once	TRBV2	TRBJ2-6	CASTGGLYSGANVLTF	TGTGCCAGCACGGGGGGGTTATACTCTGGGGCCAACGTCCTGACTTTC
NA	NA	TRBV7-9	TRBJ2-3	CASRHWGSSADTQYF	TGTGCCAGCAGACATTGGGGGTCTAGCGCAGATACGCAGTATTTT
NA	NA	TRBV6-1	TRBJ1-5	CATTLSQNQPQHF	TGTGCAACCACCCTCAGTCAAAATCAGCCCCAGCATTTT
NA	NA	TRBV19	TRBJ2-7	CASSIGGVSSYEQYF	TGTGCCAGTAGTATTGGCGGGGTGAGCTCCTACGAGCAGTACTTC
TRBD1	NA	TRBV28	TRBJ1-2	CAGEPGQGRGGYTF	TGTGCCGGAGAACCGGGACAGGGGAGAGGTGGCTACACCTTC
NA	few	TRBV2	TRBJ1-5	CASSVSRQLNQPQHF	TGTGCCAGCAGTGTGAGTCGGCAGCTAAATCAGCCCCAGCATTTT
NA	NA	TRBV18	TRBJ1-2	CASSPETGGYTF	TGTGCCAGCTCACCCGAAACTGGGGGCTACACCTTC
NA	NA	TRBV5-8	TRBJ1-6	CASSQTSRNSPLHF	TGTGCCAGCAGCCAAACCTCAAGGAATTCACCCCTCCACTTT
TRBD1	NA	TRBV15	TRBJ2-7	CATSRERTGSYEQYF	TGTGCCACCAGCAGAGAGAGGACAGGGTCCTACGAGCAGTACTTC
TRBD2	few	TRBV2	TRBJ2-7	CASTWVGGGEYEQYF	TGTGCCAGCACCTGGGTCGGGGGGGGTGAGTACGAGCAGTACTTC
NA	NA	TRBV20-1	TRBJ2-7	CSAGTLYEQYF	TGCAGTGCAGGGACTCTCTACGAGCAGTACTTC
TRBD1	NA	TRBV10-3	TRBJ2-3	CAISESVGGTGEVDTQYF	TGTGCCATCAGTGAGTCGGTCGGAGGGACAGGGGAAGTGGATACGCAGTATTTT
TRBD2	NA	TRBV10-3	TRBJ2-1	CAITLGLAGGASNEQFF	TGTGCCATCACCTTAGGACTAGCGGGGGGGGCGAGCAATGAGCAGTTCTTC
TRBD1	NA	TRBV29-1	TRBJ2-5	CSWTGEETQYF	TGCAGCTGGACAGGGGAAGAGACCCAGTACTTC
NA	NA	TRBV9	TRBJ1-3	CASSDPGVSRNTIYF	TGTGCCAGCAGCGACCCAGGGGTTTCTCGAAACACCATATATTTT
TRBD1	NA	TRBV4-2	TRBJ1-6	CASSQDRPDNSPLHF	TGTGCCAGCAGCCAGGACAGGCCCGATAATTCACCCCTCCACTTT
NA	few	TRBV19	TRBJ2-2	CASSNANTGELFF	TGTGCCAGTAGTAACGCGAACACCGGGGAGCTGTTTTTT
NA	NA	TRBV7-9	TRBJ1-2	CASSLGRQLGTNYGYTF	TGTGCCAGCAGCCTTGGGAGGCAGCTGGGTACTAACTATGGCTACACCTTC
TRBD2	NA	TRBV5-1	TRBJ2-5	CASSRGSSGGQETQYF	TGCGCCAGCAGCCGGGGGTCTAGCGGGGGGCAAGAGACCCAGTACTTC
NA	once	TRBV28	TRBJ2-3	CASRRTNWGTDTQYF	TGTGCCAGCAGACGGACCAATTGGGGTACAGATACGCAGTATTTT
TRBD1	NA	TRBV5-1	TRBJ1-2	CASSLDGQGESAGYTF	TGCGCCAGCAGCTTGGACGGACAGGGGGAGTCGGCTGGCTACACCTTC
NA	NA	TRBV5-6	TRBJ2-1	CASSLGLESYNEQFF	TGTGCCAGCAGCTTGGGACTAGAGTCCTACAATGAGCAGTTCTTC
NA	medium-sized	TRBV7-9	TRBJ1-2	CASSLQAGYGYTF	TGTGCCAGCAGCCTTCAGGCAGGCTATGGCTACACCTTC
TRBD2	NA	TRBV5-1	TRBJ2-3	CASSSGLAGGSDTQYF	TGCGCCAGCAGCTCCGGACTAGCGGGGGGGTCAGATACGCAGTATTTT
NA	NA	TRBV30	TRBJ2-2	CAWSVVGVGELFF	TGTGCCTGGAGTGTAGTGGGTGTCGGGGAGCTGTTTTTT
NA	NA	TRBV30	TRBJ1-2	CAWSQGRNYGYTF	TGTGCCTGGAGCCAGGGTAGGAACTATGGCTACACCTTC
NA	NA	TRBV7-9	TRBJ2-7	CASSEVGSTSSYEQYF	TGTGCCAGCTCCGAGGTGGGCAGCACGAGCTCCTACGAGCAGTACTTC
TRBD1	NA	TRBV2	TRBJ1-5	CASSRDSGGNQPQHF	TGTGCCAGCAGCCGGGACAGTGGCGGAAATCAGCCCCAGCATTTT
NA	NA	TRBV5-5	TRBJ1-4	CASTVGGRDEKLFF	TGTGCCAGCACCGTAGGGGGGAGAGATGAAAAACTGTTTTTT
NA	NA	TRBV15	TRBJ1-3	CATSRGLPRRGNTIYF	TGTGCCACCAGCCGGGGCCTTCCAAGGAGGGGAAACACCATATATTTT
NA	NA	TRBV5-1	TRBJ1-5	CASSLEGRGQPQHF	TGCGCCAGCAGCTTGGAGGGCAGGGGACAGCCCCAGCATTTT
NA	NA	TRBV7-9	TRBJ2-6	CASSLEIPSGANVLTF	TGTGCCAGCAGCTTAGAGATCCCCTCTGGGGCCAACGTCCTGACTTTC
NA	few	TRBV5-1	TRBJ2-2	CASSLGGGDGELFF	TGCGCCAGCAGCTTGGGAGGGGGAGACGGGGAGCTGTTTTTT
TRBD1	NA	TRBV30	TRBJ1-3	CAWSVRKGALRNTIYF	TGTGCCTGGAGTGTACGTAAGGGGGCGTTAAGAAACACCATATATTTT